The 9 T cell receptor beta chains below come from one sample, sequenced in a study of technical replicates of blood from a few donors. Clones were read by immunoSEQ multiplex PCR, and TCRdb kept only the in-frame ones, dropping some. Found here are just over 95,000 clones, about 95% of them singletons; the top ten hold less than 0.4%. Sequenced sample: T cells isolated from PBMCs. The receptors here all came from a human donor in good health.

The V gene is TRBV2, the J gene TRBJ1-2, with D maybe TRBD1 (6 bases). With 6 bases removed from V and 6 bases from J, the gap between germline ends came to 14 bases. CDR3 size: 13 residues. Germline V gives CDR1 SNHLY, CDR2 FYNNEI. The CDR3 DNA is TGTGCCAGCAGAGCCACAGGGCTTGATGGCTACACCTTC. Translated: CASRATGLDGYTF.

The chain recombines TRBV11-3 with TRBJ1-1; D not resolved. The ends were cut back, 4 bases at V and 7 bases at J, with 10 bases in the middle. The CDR3 extends over 12 amino acids. The germline gives CDR1 SGHNT, CDR2 YENEEA. This CDR3 reads CASSWNGVEAFF. CDR3 sequence (DNA): TGTGCCAGCAGCTGGAATGGAGTTGAAGCTTTCTTT.

V usage is TRBV6-5 and J usage is TRBJ1-2; a weak D match, TRBD1 (6 bases). V was trimmed by 6 bases and J by 4 bases, leaving 6 bases between them. The length of the CDR3 is 11 residues. Germline assignment: CDR1 MNHEY and CDR2 SVGAGI. The CDR3 DNA is TGTGCCAGCAGACAGGGCTATGGCTACACCTTC. Protein sequence: CASRQGYGYTF.

V and J are TRBV5-1 and TRBJ1-1, with a possible D match to TRBD1 (6 bases). CDR1 is SGHRS, CDR2 YFSETQ, per germline. Deletions cut 5 bases from V and 3 bases from J, with 17 bases between. The CDR3 runs to 15 residues. The CDR3 reads CASSQGQGRHTEAFF. In nucleotides, the CDR3 is TGCGCCAGCAGTCAGGGACAAGGTCGCCACACTGAAGCTTTCTTT.

This sequence joins TRBV6-1 and TRBJ2-2; TRBD1 matches 7 bases. From germline, CDR1 is MNHNS and CDR2 SASEGT. V lost 7 bases, J lost 3 bases, and 8 bases stayed unmatched. The CDR3 runs to 15 residues. CDR3 nucleotide sequence: TGTGCCAGCAACGACAGGGTCTTTCACACCGGGGAGCTGTTTTTT. Translated: CASNDRVFHTGELFF.

The chain links TRBV19 to TRBJ1-1; tentatively, D is TRBD1 (6 bases). The CDR3 extends over 12 amino acids. Trimming left V 10 bases short and J 6 bases short, with 15 bases between. Germline CDR1 and CDR2: LNHDA and SQIVND (reference sequence). The CDR3 DNA sequence: TGTGCCACACGACAGGCTAGGGCTGAAGCTTTCTTT. Translation: CATRQARAEAFF.

The chain is built from TRBV5-8 and TRBJ1-3, with TRBD1 identical over 11 bases. The CDR3 length is 17 residues. CDR1 and CDR2 from the germline V gene are SGHTS and YDEGEE. The trim removed 5 bases at V and 2 bases at J, leaving 9 bases unmatched. The CDR3 nucleotides read TGTGCCAGCAGGCCTTTGGACAGGGGGCCCACTGGAAACACCATATATTTT. This encodes CASRPLDRGPTGNTIYF.

The V call is TRBV19, the J call TRBJ2-4; 9 nucleotides agree with TRBD1. With V trimmed by 4 bases and J by 2 bases, 6 bases remained unmatched. Germline-derived CDR1 and CDR2 are LNHDA and SQIVND (reference sequence). This CDR3 comprises 16 residues. The chain's CDR3 is CASSTTGGLTKNIQYF. CDR3 nucleotides: TGTGCCAGTAGTACTACAGGGGGCCTGACCAAAAACATTCAGTACTTC. Full variable domain (rest looked up from reference TRBV19 and TRBJ2-4): DGGITQSPKYLFRKEGQNVTLSCEQNLNHDAMYWYRQDPGQGLRLIYYSQIVNDFQKGDIAEGYSVSREKKESFPLTVTSAQKNPTAFYLCASSTTGGLTKNIQYFGAGTRLSVL.

This clone occurred once. CDR3 loop: CASSKGGPWKYGYTF. The DNA of the CDR3 is TGTGCCAGCAGCAAAGGGGGGCCATGGAAATATGGCTACACCTTC. The chain couples TRBV21-1 to TRBJ1-2; TRBD1 is the table's D call, not checked against the DNA. TRBV21-1 is given as a pseudogene. This CDR3 is built from 15 residues.